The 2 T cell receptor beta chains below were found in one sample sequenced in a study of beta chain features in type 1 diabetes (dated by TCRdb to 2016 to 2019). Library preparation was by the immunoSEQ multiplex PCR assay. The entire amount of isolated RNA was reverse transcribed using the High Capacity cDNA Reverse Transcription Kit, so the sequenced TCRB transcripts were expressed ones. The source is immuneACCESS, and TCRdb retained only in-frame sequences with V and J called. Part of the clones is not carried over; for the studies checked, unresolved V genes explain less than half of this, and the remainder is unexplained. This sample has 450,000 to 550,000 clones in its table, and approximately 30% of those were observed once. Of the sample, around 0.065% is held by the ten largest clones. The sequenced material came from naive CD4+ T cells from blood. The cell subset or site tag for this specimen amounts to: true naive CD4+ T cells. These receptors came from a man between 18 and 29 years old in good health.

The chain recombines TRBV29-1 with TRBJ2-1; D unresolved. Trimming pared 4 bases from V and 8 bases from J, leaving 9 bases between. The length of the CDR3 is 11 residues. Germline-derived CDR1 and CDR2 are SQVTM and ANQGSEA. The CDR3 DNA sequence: TGCAGCGTTGTAAGGATTCATGAGCAGTTCTTC. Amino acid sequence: CSVVRIHEQFF.

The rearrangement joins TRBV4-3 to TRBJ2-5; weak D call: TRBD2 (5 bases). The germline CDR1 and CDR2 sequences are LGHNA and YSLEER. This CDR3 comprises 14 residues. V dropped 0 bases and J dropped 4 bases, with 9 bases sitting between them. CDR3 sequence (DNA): TGCGCCAGCAGCCAAGATAGACTAAGAGAGACCCAGTACTTC. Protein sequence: CASSQDRLRETQYF.